The 8 T cell receptor beta chains given below trace back to one sample, sequenced in a study of cytomegalovirus exposure and HLA in healthy donors. Both 60 Vbeta primers and 13 Jbeta primers went into the PCR. Only in-frame clones appear in the TCRdb table, and some are missing; sequencing was by immunoSEQ multiplex PCR. This sample has 210,000 or so clones; 60% to 80% occur once, and the top ten carry more than 1.5%. The sample consisted of PBMCs. The receptor source for this set is a man aged 18 to 29 in good health and CMV-seronegative.

V gene TRBV2 combines with J gene TRBJ2-3, with 10 bases matching TRBD2. Germline V CDR1 and CDR2: SNHLY, FYNNEI. Losses at the gene ends were 7 bases for V and 2 bases for J; bases not matched to a gene: 6. The CDR3 runs to 15 residues. The CDR3 DNA reads TGTGCCAGCAAGGCTAGCGGGGGCTACACAGATACGCAGTATTTT. This encodes CASKASGGYTDTQYF.

This sequence joins TRBV6-5 and TRBJ2-3; maybe TRBD2 (6 bases). CDR1 MNHEY and CDR2 SVGAGI come from the germline V gene. Trimming took off 5 bases at V and 2 bases at J, with 11 bases between the two ends. This CDR3 is built from 14 residues. The CDR3 reads CASSTGGFTDTQYF. CDR3 nucleotides: TGTGCCAGCAGTACCGGGGGTTTCACAGATACGCAGTATTTT.

This clone is a singleton in its sample. The rearrangement uses TRBV15 and TRBJ1-4, with D tentatively TRBD1 (6 bases). The CDR3 contains 19 residues. The germline V gene has CDR1 LNHNV and CDR2 YYDKDF (reference sequence). V shed 2 bases and J shed 0 bases, with 19 bases lying between them. DNA for the CDR3: TGTGCCACCAGCAGACGCGGACAGCCCCACCCTGCAACTAATGAAAAACTGTTTTTT. Amino acid sequence: CATSRRGQPHPATNEKLFF.

DNA of the CDR3: TGTGCCAGCAGCGCCATGGGGGGGGGCTCCCAAGAGACCCAGTACTTC. The encoded protein is CASSAMGGGSQETQYF. The chain combines TRBV11-2 with TRBJ2-5; possible D gene TRBD2, 7 bases. The CDR3 is made up of 16 amino acids. V was clipped by 5 bases and J by 1 base, with 17 bases between them. CDR1 is SGHAT and CDR2 is FQNNGV in the germline V gene.

The chain uses TRBV27 and TRBJ1-4, with D perhaps TRBD1 (6 bases). This CDR3 comprises 14 residues. Germline CDR1 reads MNHEY; CDR2 reads SMNVEV (reference sequence). Trimming removed 6 bases at V and 8 bases at J, with 16 bases between. CDR3 in amino acids: CASSRQATWEKLFF. The CDR3 DNA sequence: TGTGCCAGCAGCCGACAGGCGACGTGGGAAAAACTGTTTTTT. The entire variable domain, with the rest obtained from reference TRBV27 and TRBJ1-4, is as follows: EAQVTQNPRYLITVTGKKLTVTCSQNMNHEYMSWYRQDPGLGLRQIYYSMNVEVTDKGDVPEGYKVSRKEKRNFPLILESPSPNQTSLYFCASSRQATWEKLFFGSGTQLSVL.

This chain uses TRBV7-2 with TRBJ1-5, with 8 bases aligning to TRBD1. Germline assignment: CDR1 SGHTA and CDR2 FQGNSA. The CDR3 has 14 residues. J gave up 1 base and V 5 bases, and 1 base lay outside the gene matches. CDR3 sequence (DNA): TGTGCCAGCAGCCGGGACAGGAGCAATCAGCCCCAGCATTTT. It encodes CASSRDRSNQPQHF. The whole variable domain, filled in from reference TRBV7-2 and TRBJ1-5, reads GAGVSQSPSNKVTEKGKDVELRCDPISGHTALYWYRQSLGQGLEFLIYFQGNSAPDKSGLPSDRFSAERTGGSVSTLTIQRTQQEDSAVYLCASSRDRSNQPQHFGDGTRLSIL.

The chain is built from TRBV5-5 and TRBJ2-7; 9 bases line up with TRBD1. This CDR3 has 16 amino acids. Germline trimming cut 3 bases from V and 3 bases from J; bases unmatched to any gene: 10. The V gene's germline CDR1 is SGHKS and CDR2 YYEKEE (reference sequence). The CDR3 region is CASSSPVDRGIYEQYF. In DNA, the CDR3 is TGTGCCAGCAGCTCACCAGTCGACAGGGGGATCTACGAGCAGTACTTC.

This clone was seen only a few times. CDR3 DNA sequence: TGCAGCGTTGAAGTACGGACAGGGGGCATCGCTGAAGCTTTCTTT. It specifies CSVEVRTGGIAEAFF. This chain uses TRBV29-1 with TRBJ1-1, with 11 bases lining up with TRBD1. This CDR3 spans 15 amino acids. From germline, CDR1 is SQVTM and CDR2 ANQGSEA. V was pared by 1 base and J by 6 bases, with 7 bases of the junction left unmatched. Combining the CDR3 with reference TRBV29-1 and TRBJ1-1 gives the whole variable domain SAVISQKPSRDICQRGTSLTIQCQVDSQVTMMFWYRQQPGQSLTLIATANQGSEATYESGFVIDKFPISRPNLTFSTLTVSNMSPEDSSIYLCSVEVRTGGIAEAFFGQGTRLTVV.